Following are 9 T cell receptor beta chains from one sample sequenced in a study of blood T cell repertoires in COVID-19. Sequencing used immunoSEQ multiplex PCR; TCRdb keeps in-frame clones, though not all of them. The sample has fewer than 60,000 clones, approximately 82% seen once. The sequenced material came from peripheral blood. The receptors stem from a man aged 55 to 70 with acute or convalescent COVID-19.

This chain's CDR3 is CASSFRDFLNYGYTF. The CDR3 region has the DNA TGTGCCAGCAGCTTCCGGGACTTTCTTAACTATGGCTACACCTTC. The rearrangement links TRBV5-4 to TRBJ1-2; tentative D call: TRBD1 (5 bases). CDR1 is SGHNT and CDR2 is YYREEE in the germline V gene (reference sequence). This CDR3 has 15 residues. Trimming took 2 bases from V and 1 from J, leaving 12 bases between them. The complete variable domain, with remaining parts taken from reference TRBV5-4 and TRBJ1-2, reads ETGVTQSPTHLIKTRGQQVTLRCSSQSGHNTVSWYQQALGQGPQFIFQYYREEENGRGNFPPRFSGLQFPNYSSELNVNALELDDSALYLCASSFRDFLNYGYTFGSGTRLTVV.

This clone showed up just a few times. The V gene is TRBV6-5, the J gene TRBJ2-1, with TRBD1 matching over 7 bases. The CDR3 totals 13 residues. V shed 6 bases and J 7 bases; nucleotides not matched to a gene: 6. CDR1 is MNHEY and CDR2 is SVGAGI in the germline V gene. CDR3 sequence reads: CASSTGVRNEQFF. The CDR3 region has the DNA TGTGCCAGCAGCACAGGGGTGAGGAATGAGCAGTTCTTC.

This chain links TRBV5-1 with TRBJ2-5, with 12 bases aligning to TRBD2. CDR3 length equals 16 residues. Germline V CDR1 and CDR2: SGHRS, YFSETQ. The ends lost 0 bases at V and 1 base at J; junction bases unmatched: 1. The CDR3 is CASSLEGLAGQETQYF. For the CDR3, the DNA is TGCGCCAGCAGCTTGGAGGGACTAGCGGGCCAAGAGACCCAGTACTTC.

The chain links TRBV9 to TRBJ1-5, with 10 bases that match TRBD1. CDR1 is SGDLS and CDR2 is YYNGEE in the germline V gene. Germline trimming cut 4 bases from V and 4 bases from J; bases unmatched to any gene: 2. The CDR3 consists of 14 residues. CDR3 loop: CASSPGQGNQPQHF. Written as DNA, the CDR3 is TGTGCCAGCAGCCCGGGACAGGGGAATCAGCCCCAGCATTTT.

With regard to this clone: It is unclear where the CDR3 begins or ends on the DNA, so no DNA is shown, and the CDR3 is as TCRdb lists it. This chain links TRBV19 with TRBJ2-1; TRBD2 is the table's D call, not checked against the DNA. CDR1 and CDR2 (germline): LNHDA, SQIVND (reference sequence). The CDR3 adds up to 14 amino acids, both ends counted. This CDR3 reads CASSIVGGGSGKFF.

This chain connects TRBV14 to TRBJ1-1; D uncertain. The CDR3 is made up of 13 amino acids. The germline V gene has CDR1 SGHDN and CDR2 FVKESK. Deletions cut 5 bases from V and 6 bases from J, with 13 bases between. CDR3 region: CASSSYRGAEAFF. The CDR3 region has the DNA TGTGCCAGCAGCTCCTATCGGGGAGCTGAAGCTTTCTTT.

This sequence joins TRBV29-1 and TRBJ1-3, with 10 nucleotides matching TRBD1. Trimming at V came to 6 bases and at J to 8 bases, leaving 4 bases not matched to a gene. Germline V gives CDR1 SQVTM, CDR2 ANQGSEA. The length of the CDR3 is 12 residues. CDR3 DNA: TGCAGCGTCGGGACAGGGGAAGACACCATATATTTT. It yields the protein CSVGTGEDTIYF.

This clone has a single count. Other nucleotide sequences from this sample produce the same CDR3. This chain links TRBV12-3 or TRBV12-4 with TRBJ1-2; 7 nucleotides line up with TRBD1. The ends lost 9 bases at V and 5 bases at J; junction bases unmatched: 3. The CDR3 runs 11 residues. The CDR3 loop is CASGRGYGYTF. The DNA for the CDR3 is TGTGCCAGTGGCAGGGGGTATGGCTACACCTTC.

The chain links TRBV21-1 to TRBJ1-5; TRBD1, the D gene given by the table, was not confirmed from the DNA. TRBV21-1 is tagged as a pseudogene. This CDR3 contains 17 residues. CDR3 loop: CASSSPYPDRGRQPQHF. The CDR3 DNA is TGTGCCAGCAGCTCTCCGTACCCCGACAGGGGCCGTCAGCCCCAGCATTTT.